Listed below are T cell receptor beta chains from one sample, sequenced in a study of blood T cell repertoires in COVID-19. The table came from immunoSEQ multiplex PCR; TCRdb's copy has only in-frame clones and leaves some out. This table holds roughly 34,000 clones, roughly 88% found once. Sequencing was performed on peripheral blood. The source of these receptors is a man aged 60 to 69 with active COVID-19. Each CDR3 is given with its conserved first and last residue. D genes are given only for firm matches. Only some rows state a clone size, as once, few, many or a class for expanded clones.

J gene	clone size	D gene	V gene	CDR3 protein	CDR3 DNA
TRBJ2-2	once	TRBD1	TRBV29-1	CSVGGIGQVYTGELFF	TGCAGCGTTGGGGGAATCGGACAGGTGTACACCGGGGAGCTGTTTTTT
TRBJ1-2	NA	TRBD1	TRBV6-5	CASSRSGQGTYGYTF	TGTGCCAGCAGTAGGTCGGGACAGGGGACTTATGGCTACACCTTC
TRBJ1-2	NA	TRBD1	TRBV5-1	CASSLVGQASYGYTF	TGCGCCAGCAGCTTGGTTGGACAGGCTTCCTATGGCTACACCTTC
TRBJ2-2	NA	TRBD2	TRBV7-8	CASRQTSGRPNTGELFF	TGTGCCAGCAGACAAACTAGCGGGAGGCCGAACACCGGGGAGCTGTTTTTT
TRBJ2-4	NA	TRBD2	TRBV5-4	CATLESHIPIAGGQNIQYF	TGTGCCACCCTTGAATCCCATATCCCGATAGCGGGAGGTCAAAACATTCAGTACTTC
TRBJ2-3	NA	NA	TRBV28	CATRATDTQYF	TGTGCCACCAGGGCCACAGATACGCAGTATTTT
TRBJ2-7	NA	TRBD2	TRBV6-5	CASSYGSSGIYEQYF	TGTGCCAGCAGTTATGGGAGTAGCGGGATCTACGAGCAGTACTTC
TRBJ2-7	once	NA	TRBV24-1	CATSDATIGLPGEQYF	TGTGCCACCAGTGACGCAACGATCGGTCTCCCCGGCGAGCAGTACTTC
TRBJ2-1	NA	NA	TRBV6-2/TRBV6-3	CASSYRYNEQFF	TGTGCCAGCAGTTACCGGTACAATGAGCAGTTCTTC
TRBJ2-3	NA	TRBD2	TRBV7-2	CASSQTSLTDTQYF	TGTGCCAGCAGCCAGACTAGCCTCACAGATACGCAGTATTTT
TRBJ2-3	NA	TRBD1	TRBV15	CATSGRGRGHQDTQYF	TGTGCCACCAGCGGTAGAGGCAGGGGGCATCAAGATACGCAGTATTTT
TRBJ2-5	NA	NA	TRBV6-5	CASQDSGSYQETQYF	TGTGCCAGCCAAGATAGCGGATCGTACCAAGAGACCCAGTACTTC
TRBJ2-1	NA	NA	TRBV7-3	CASRTEGPPEQFF	TGTGCCAGCAGGACAGAAGGGCCCCCGGAGCAGTTCTTC
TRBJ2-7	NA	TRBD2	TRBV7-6	CASSSGTSGMGEQYF	TGTGCCAGCAGCTCCGGGACTAGCGGGATGGGAGAGCAGTACTTC
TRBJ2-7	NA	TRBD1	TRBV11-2	CASSLGTGLHEQYF	TGTGCCAGCAGCTTGGGGACAGGGTTACACGAGCAGTACTTC
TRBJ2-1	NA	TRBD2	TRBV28	CASSSTSGRFHEQFF	TGTGCCAGCAGTTCGACTAGCGGGAGGTTCCATGAGCAGTTCTTC
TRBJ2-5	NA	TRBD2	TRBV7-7	CASSLGRTSGRVIGETQYF	TGTGCTAGCAGCTTAGGGAGGACTAGCGGGAGAGTGATCGGGGAGACCCAGTACTTC
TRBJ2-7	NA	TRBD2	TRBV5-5	CASSPTTGTSPYEQYF	TGTGCCAGCAGCCCGACTACCGGGACTAGCCCGTACGAGCAGTACTTC
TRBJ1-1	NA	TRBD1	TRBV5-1	CASSSQQGGNTEAFF	TGCGCCAGCAGCTCCCAACAGGGGGGTAACACTGAAGCTTTCTTT
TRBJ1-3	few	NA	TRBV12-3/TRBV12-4	CASGRGTIYF	TGTGCCAGCGGGCGGGGCACCATATATTTT
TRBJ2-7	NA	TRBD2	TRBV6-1	CASSEARASGSGEQYF	TGTGCCAGCAGTGAAGCGCGGGCTAGCGGGAGTGGGGAGCAGTACTTC
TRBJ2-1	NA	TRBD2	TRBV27	CASSPRLASSSYNEQFF	TGTGCCAGCAGTCCTCGACTAGCGTCTAGCTCCTACAATGAGCAGTTCTTC
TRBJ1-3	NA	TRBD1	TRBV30	CAWNTGVSGNTIYF	TGTGCCTGGAACACAGGGGTCTCTGGAAACACCATATATTTT
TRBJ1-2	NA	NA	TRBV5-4	CASSLPGFAGGYTF	TGTGCCAGCAGCTTGCCAGGTTTTGCCGGTGGCTACACCTTC
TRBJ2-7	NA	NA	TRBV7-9	CASSVIRAAGEQYF	TGTGCCAGCAGCGTAATTAGGGCGGCGGGCGAGCAGTACTTC
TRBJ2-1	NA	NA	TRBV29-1	CSVWSSRRAGNEQFF	TGCAGCGTGTGGTCCAGCAGGAGGGCCGGGAATGAGCAGTTCTTC
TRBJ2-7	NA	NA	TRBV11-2	CASSRAGASYEQYF	TGTGCCAGCAGCCGGGCTGGGGCTAGCTACGAGCAGTACTTC
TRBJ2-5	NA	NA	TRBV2	CASSPQETQYF	TGTGCCAGCAGTCCTCAAGAGACCCAGTACTTC
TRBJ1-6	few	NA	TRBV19	CASSPRDTDNSPLHF	TGTGCCAGTAGTCCAAGGGACACCGATAATTCACCCCTCCACTTT
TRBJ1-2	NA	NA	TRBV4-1	CASSQDMAQPNYGYTF	TGCGCCAGCAGCCAAGATATGGCCCAACCAAACTATGGCTACACCTTC
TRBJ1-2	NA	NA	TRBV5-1	CASSLDSQTLRGRGYTF	TGCGCCAGCAGCTTGGATAGCCAGACTTTGCGCGGAAGGGGCTACACCTTC
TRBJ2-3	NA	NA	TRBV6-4	CASGEGTSTDTQYF	TGTGCCAGCGGGGAGGGGACAAGCACAGATACGCAGTATTTT
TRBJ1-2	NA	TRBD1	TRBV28	CASSPGTGSLYGYTF	TGTGCCAGCAGCCCGGGGACAGGGTCATTATATGGCTACACCTTC
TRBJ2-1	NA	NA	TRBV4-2	CASSRGGEGNEQFF	TGTGCCAGCAGCCGGGGCGGGGAAGGCAATGAGCAGTTCTTC
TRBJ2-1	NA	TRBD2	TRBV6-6	CASSYLAGGMNEQFF	TGTGCCAGCAGTTACCTAGCGGGAGGTATGAATGAGCAGTTCTTC
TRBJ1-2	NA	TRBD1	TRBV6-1	CASSEEGRGLCTF	TGTGCCAGCAGTGAAGAAGGTAGGGGGCTTTGCACCTTC
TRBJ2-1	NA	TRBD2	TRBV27	CASSSQRSGRVNEQFF	TGTGCCAGCAGTTCCCAGCGTAGCGGGAGGGTCAATGAGCAGTTCTTC
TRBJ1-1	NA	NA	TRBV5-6	CASSSFELEAFF	TGTGCCAGCAGCTCCTTTGAACTTGAAGCTTTCTTT